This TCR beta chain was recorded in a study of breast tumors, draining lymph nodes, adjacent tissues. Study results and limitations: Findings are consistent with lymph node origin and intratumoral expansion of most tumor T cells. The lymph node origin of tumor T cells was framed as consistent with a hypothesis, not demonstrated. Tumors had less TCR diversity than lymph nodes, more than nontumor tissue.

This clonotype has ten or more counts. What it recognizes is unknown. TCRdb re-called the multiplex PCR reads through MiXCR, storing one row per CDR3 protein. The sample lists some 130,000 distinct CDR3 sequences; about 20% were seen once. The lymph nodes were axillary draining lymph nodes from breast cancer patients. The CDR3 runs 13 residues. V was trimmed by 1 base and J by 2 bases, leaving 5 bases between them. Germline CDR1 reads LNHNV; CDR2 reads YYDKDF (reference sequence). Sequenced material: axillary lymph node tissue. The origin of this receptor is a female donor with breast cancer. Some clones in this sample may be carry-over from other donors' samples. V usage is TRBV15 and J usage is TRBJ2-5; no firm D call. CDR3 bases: TGTGCCACCAGCAGAGCTCCTCAAGAGACCCAGTACTTC. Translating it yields CATSRAPQETQYF.